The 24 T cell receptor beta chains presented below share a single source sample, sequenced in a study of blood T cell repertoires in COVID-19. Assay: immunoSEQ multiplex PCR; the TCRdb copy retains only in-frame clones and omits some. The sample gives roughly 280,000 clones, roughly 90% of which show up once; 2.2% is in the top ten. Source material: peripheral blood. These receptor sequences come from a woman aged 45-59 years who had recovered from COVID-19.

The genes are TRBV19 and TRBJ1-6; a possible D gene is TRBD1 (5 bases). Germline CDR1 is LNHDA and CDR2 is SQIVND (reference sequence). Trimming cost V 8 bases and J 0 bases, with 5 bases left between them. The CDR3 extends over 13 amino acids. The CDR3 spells CASGHSYNSPLHF. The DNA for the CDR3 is TGTGCCAGTGGACACTCCTATAATTCACCCCTCCACTTT.

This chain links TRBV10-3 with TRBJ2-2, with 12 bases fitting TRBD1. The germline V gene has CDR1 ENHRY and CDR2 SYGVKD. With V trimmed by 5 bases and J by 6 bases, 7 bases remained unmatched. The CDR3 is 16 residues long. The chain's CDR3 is CAISPGTGGAPGELFF. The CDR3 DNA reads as TGTGCCATCAGTCCCGGGACAGGGGGCGCACCCGGGGAGCTGTTTTTT.

In nucleotides, the CDR3 is TGCGCCAGCAGCTTGCGACTAGCGGGGGGGATCCCAGATACGCAGTATTTT. It codes for CASSLRLAGGIPDTQYF. The V gene is TRBV5-1, the J gene TRBJ2-3; 14 bases match TRBD2. The CDR3 spans 17 residues. V was pared by 1 base and J by 4 bases, with 5 bases of the junction left unmatched. Germline lookup yields CDR1 SGHRS and CDR2 YFSETQ. The variable domain in full, with the rest retrieved from reference TRBV5-1 and TRBJ2-3, is KAGVTQTPRYLIKTRGQQVTLSCSPISGHRSVSWYQQTPGQGLQFLFEYFSETQRNKGNFPGRFSGRQFSNSRSEMNVSTLELGDSALYLCASSLRLAGGIPDTQYFGPGTRLTVL.

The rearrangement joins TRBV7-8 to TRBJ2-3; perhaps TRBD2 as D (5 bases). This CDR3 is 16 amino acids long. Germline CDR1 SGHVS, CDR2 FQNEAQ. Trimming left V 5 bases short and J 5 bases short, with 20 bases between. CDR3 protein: CASSPRQAAGGDTQYF. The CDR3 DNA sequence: TGTGCCAGCAGCCCACGCCAGGCCGCCGGAGGAGATACGCAGTATTTT. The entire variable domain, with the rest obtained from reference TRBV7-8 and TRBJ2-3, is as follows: GAGVSQSPRYKVAKRGQDVALRCDPISGHVSLFWYQQALGQGPEFLTYFQNEAQLDKSGLPSDRFFAERPEGSVSTLKIQRTQQEDSAVYLCASSPRQAAGGDTQYFGPGTRLTVL.

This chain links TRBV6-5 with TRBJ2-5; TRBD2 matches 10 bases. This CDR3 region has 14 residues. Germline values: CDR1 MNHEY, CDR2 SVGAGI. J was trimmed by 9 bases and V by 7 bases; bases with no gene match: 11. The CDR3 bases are TGTGCCAGCAATGGACTAGCGGACCGTGGGGCCCAGTACTTC. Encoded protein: CASNGLADRGAQYF.

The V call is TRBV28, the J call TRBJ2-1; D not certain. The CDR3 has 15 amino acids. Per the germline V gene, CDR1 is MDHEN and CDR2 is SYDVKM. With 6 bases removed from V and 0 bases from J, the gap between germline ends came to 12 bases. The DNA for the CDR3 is TGTGCCAGCAGCTCTCTAAGACACTCCTACAATGAGCAGTTCTTC. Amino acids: CASSSLRHSYNEQFF.

CDR3 protein: CASSQVQGHSPLHF. The CDR3 coding sequence is TGTGCCAGCAGCCAGGTACAGGGTCATTCACCCCTCCACTTT. This rearrangement joins TRBV3-1 (or the pseudogene TRBV3-2) to TRBJ1-6; perhaps TRBD1 as D (6 bases). Germline-derived CDR1 and CDR2 are LGHDT and YNNKEL (reference sequence). Deletions cut 3 bases from V and 8 bases from J, with 11 bases between. There are 14 residues in the CDR3.

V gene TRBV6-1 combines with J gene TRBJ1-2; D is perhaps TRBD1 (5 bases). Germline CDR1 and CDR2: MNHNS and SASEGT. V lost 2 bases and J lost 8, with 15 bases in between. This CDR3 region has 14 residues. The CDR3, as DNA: TGTGCCAGCAGTGAACGGCAGGGAAGGTCGGGCTACACCTTC. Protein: CASSERQGRSGYTF.

CDR3 coding DNA: TGTGCCAGCAGCTCCCTACAGCTGTCCTACTATGGCTACACCTTC. Protein product: CASSSLQLSYYGYTF. The chain joins TRBV7-9 to TRBJ1-2; D remains unclear. This CDR3 has 15 amino acids. V was cut by 4 bases and J by 3 bases, with 15 bases left in between. Germline V gives CDR1 SEHNR, CDR2 FQNEAQ (reference sequence).

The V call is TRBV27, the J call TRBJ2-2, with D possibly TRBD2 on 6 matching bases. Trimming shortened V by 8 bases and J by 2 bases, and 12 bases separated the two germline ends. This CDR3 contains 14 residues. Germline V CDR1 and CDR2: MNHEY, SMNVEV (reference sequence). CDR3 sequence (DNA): TGTGCCAGCGGGGGGTACCTTAACACCGGGGAGCTGTTTTTT. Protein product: CASGGYLNTGELFF.

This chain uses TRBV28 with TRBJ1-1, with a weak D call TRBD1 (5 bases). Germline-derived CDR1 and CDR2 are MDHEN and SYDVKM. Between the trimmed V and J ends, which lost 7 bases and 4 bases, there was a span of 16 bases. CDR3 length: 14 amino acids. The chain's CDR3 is CASTTQGTVTEAFF. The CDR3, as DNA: TGTGCCAGCACCACTCAGGGTACGGTCACTGAAGCTTTCTTT.

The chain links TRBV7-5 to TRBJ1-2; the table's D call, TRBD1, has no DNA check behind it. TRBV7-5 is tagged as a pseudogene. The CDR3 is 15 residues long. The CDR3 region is CARSGSRQVRYGYTF. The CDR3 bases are TGTGCCAGAAGCGGGAGCCGACAGGTCCGCTATGGCTACACCTTC.

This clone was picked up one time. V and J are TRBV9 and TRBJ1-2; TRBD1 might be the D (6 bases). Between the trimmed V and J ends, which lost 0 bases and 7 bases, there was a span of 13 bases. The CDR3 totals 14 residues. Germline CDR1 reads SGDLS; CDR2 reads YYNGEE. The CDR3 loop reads CASSVGGRLGGYTF. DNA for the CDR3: TGTGCCAGCAGCGTAGGGGGGCGGCTGGGTGGCTACACCTTC.

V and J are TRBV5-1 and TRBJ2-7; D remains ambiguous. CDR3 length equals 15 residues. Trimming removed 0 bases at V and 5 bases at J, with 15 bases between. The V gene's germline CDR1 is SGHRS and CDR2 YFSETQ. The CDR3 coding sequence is TGCGCCAGCAGCTTGGGATTGACGACACCCCACGAGCAGTACTTC. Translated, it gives CASSLGLTTPHEQYF.

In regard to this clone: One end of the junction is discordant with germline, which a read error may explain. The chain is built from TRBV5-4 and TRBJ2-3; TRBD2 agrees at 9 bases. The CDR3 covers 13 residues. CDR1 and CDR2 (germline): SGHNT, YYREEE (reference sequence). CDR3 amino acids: CASSLSAGGPQDF. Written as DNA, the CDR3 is TGTGCCAGCAGCCTTTCCGCGGGAGGGCCTCAGGATTTT.

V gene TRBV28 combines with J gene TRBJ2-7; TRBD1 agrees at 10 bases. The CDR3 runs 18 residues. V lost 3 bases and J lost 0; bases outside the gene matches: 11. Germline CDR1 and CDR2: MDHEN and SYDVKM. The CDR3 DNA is TGTGCCAGCAGTTTTGACGGTTGGGGACAGGGGTCCTCCTACGAGCAGTACTTC. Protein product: CASSFDGWGQGSSYEQYF.

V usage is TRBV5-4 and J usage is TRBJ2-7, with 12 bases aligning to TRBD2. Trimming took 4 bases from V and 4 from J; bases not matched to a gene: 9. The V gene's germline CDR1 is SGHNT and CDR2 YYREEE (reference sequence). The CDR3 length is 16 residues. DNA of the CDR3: TGTGCCAGCAGCCCAAAGCGGACTAGCGGGAAGTACGAGCAGTACTTC. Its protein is CASSPKRTSGKYEQYF.

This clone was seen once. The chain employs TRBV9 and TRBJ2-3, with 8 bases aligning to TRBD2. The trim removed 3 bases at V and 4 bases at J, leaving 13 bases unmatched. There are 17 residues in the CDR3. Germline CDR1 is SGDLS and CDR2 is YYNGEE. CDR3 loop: CASSASGGLFGADTQYF. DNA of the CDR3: TGTGCCAGCAGCGCAAGCGGGGGCCTCTTCGGGGCAGATACGCAGTATTTT.

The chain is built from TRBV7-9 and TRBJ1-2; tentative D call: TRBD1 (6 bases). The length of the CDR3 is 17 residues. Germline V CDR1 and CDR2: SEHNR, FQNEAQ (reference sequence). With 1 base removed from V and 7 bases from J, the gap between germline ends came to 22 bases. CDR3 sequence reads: CASSLVVSVAGAGGYTF. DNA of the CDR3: TGTGCCAGCAGCTTAGTCGTATCGGTGGCGGGGGCCGGTGGCTACACCTTC.

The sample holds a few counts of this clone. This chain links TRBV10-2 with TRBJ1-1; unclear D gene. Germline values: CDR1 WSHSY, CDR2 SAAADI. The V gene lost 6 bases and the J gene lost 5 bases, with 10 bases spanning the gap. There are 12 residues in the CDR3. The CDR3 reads CASRRIATEAFF. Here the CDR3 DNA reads TGCGCCAGCAGGAGGATCGCAACTGAAGCTTTCTTT.

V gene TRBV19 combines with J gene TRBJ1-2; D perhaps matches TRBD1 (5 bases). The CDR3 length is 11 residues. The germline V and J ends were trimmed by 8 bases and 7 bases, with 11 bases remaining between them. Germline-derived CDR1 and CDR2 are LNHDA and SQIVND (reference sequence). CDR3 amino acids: CASGSGVGYTF. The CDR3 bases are TGTGCCAGTGGCTCGGGGGTTGGCTACACCTTC.

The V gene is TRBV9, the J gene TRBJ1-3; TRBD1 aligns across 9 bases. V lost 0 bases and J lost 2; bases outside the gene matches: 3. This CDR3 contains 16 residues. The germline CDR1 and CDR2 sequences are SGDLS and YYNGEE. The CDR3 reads CASSVDRGPTGNTIYF. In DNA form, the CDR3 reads TGTGCCAGCAGCGTAGACAGGGGGCCTACTGGAAACACCATATATTTT. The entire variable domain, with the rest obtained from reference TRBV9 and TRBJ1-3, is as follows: DSGVTQTPKHLITATGQRVTLRCSPRSGDLSVYWYQQSLDQGLQFLIQYYNGEERAKGNILERFSAQQFPDLHSELNLSSLELGDSALYFCASSVDRGPTGNTIYFGEGSWLTVV.

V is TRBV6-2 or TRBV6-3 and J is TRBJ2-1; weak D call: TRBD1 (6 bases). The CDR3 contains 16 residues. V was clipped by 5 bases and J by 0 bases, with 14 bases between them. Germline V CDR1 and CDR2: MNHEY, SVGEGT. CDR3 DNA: TGTGCCAGCAGTACCCGGACAGCAAGCTCCTACAATGAGCAGTTCTTC. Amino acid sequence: CASSTRTASSYNEQFF.

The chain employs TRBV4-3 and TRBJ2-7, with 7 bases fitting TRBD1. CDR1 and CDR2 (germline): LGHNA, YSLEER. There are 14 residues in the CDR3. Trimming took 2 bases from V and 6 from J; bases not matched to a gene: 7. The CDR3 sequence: CASSQFTGDGEQYF. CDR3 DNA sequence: TGCGCCAGCAGCCAATTTACAGGGGATGGCGAGCAGTACTTC.